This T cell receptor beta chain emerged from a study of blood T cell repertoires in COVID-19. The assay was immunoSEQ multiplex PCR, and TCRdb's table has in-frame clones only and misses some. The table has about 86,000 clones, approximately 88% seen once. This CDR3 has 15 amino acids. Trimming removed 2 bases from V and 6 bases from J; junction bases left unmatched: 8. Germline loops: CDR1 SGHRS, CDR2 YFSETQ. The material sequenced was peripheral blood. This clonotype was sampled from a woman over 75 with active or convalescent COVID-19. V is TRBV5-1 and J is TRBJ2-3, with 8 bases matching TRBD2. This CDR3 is CASSFRSGSSDTQYF. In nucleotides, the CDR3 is TGCGCCAGCAGCTTTCGGAGCGGGAGTAGTGATACGCAGTATTTT.